These T cell receptor beta chains were read from a single sample in a study of CD8 T cells in Susac syndrome. Each CDR3 protein is one row after TCRdb ran MiXCR on the immunoSEQ multiplex PCR reads. The sample records 200,000 to 300,000 distinct CDR3 sequences, 90% to 96% being singletons. The sample was CD4+ T cells from PBMCs. These receptor sequences come from a human donor with Susac syndrome. The conserved cysteine and the conserved F or W are not part of the CDR3 here. A D gene is named only where the DNA matches it firmly. Clone size is stated in some rows and not others, as once, few, many or a class when expanded.

TRBV9	-	TRBD2	TRBJ2-1	ASSPSWGAGVDEQF
TRBV6-1	-	-	TRBJ2-3	ASSDFSLGTDTQY
TRBV20-1	once	-	TRBJ1-1	SALQGMNTEAF
TRBV29-1	-	-	TRBJ1-1	SGRRPSRNTEAF
TRBV7-3	-	TRBD2	TRBJ2-5	ASSTKREARETQY
TRBV7-7	-	TRBD2	TRBJ2-2	ASSPRASGAPGTGELF
TRBV10-3	-	-	TRBJ2-5	AISDPTQSQETQY
TRBV19	-	-	TRBJ2-2	ASSIQTNTGELF
TRBV20-1	-	-	TRBJ2-1	RADAYNEQF
TRBV29-1	-	TRBD1	TRBJ1-1	SVEGTGLNTEAF